This TCR beta chain was sequenced in a study of CD8 T cells in Susac syndrome. Germline V gene data show CDR1 as SGHVS and CDR2 as FQNEAQ. The CDR3 spans 16 residues. V lost 1 base and J lost 0, with 12 bases in between. Random hexamers were used to reverse transcribe the RNA input (0.5 to 1 ug). The CDR3 of TCR beta was amplified by immunoSEQ multiplex PCR across 54 Vbeta and 13 Jbeta. TCRdb analysed the immunoSEQ multiplex PCR reads with MiXCR anew, one entry per CDR3 protein. The profile shows about 80,000 distinct CDR3 sequences, 90% to 95% of them singletons. The TCR comes from a human donor with multiple sclerosis. The V gene is TRBV7-8, the J gene TRBJ1-2; tentatively, D is TRBD1 (6 bases). Sequencing was carried out using CD8+ T cells from PBMCs. CDR3 coding DNA: TGTGCCAGCAGCTTAGGTCGGACAGTCTCTAACTATGGCTACACCTTC. Translating it yields CASSLGRTVSNYGYTF.